The next 7 T cell receptor beta chains were all read from a single sample in a study of blood T cell repertoires in COVID-19 (dated by TCRdb to the early 2020s). Libraries were made using the immunoSEQ multiplex PCR assay. TCRdb holds this immuneACCESS table with in-frame rearrangements only. Some clones are missing; in checked studies, unresolved V genes explain under half, and the rest has no known cause. Across this sample there are about 270,000 clones, with about 91% seen only once. The ten largest clones take up around 2.8% of the sample. Source material: PBMCs or T cells enriched from blood (not recorded which). Receptors were obtained from a man aged 40-49 years who had been exposed to COVID-19.

The chain has TRBV4-1 and TRBJ2-1; 9 bases map to TRBD2. The V gene end was trimmed by 1 base and the J gene end by 9 bases; junction bases not matched to a gene: 7. Germline loops: CDR1 MGHRA, CDR2 YSYEKL. The CDR3 is 15 amino acids. CDR3 loop: CASSQVAGGPGEQFF. CDR3 nucleotide sequence: TGCGCCAGCAGCCAAGTCGCGGGAGGGCCAGGTGAGCAGTTCTTC.

The chain is built from TRBV6-5 and TRBJ1-3, with D maybe TRBD1 (6 bases). The CDR3 has 14 residues. Germline CDR1 and CDR2: MNHEY and SVGAGI. V dropped 5 bases and J dropped 4 bases, with 12 bases sitting between them. Here the CDR3 DNA reads TGTGCCAGCAGTACAGGGTTGAGCGGAAACACCATATATTTT. The encoded protein is CASSTGLSGNTIYF.

The chain employs TRBV2 and TRBJ1-1; the D gene is possibly TRBD1 (5 bases). Germline lookup yields CDR1 SNHLY and CDR2 FYNNEI. The V gene lost 7 bases and the J gene lost 3 bases, with 15 bases spanning the gap. The CDR3 spans 14 residues. The CDR3 bases are TGTGCCAGCAAGCGGGGGTCTGATGACACTGAAGCTTTCTTT. Translating gives CASKRGSDDTEAFF.

This rearrangement joins TRBV7-9 to TRBJ2-3, with unresolved D. Trimming took off 3 bases at V and 2 bases at J, with 3 bases between the two ends. Germline CDR1 and CDR2: SEHNR and FQNEAQ (reference sequence). This CDR3 contains 12 residues. CDR3 DNA: TGTGCCAGCAGCTTCTCCACAGATACGCAGTATTTT. This encodes CASSFSTDTQYF.

The chain joins TRBV4-1 to TRBJ1-6; no reliable D call. CDR3 size: 16 residues. CDR1 and CDR2 from the germline V gene are MGHRA and YSYEKL. The V and J ends lost 3 bases and 8 bases respectively, with 17 bases between them. The CDR3 loop reads CASSQSFREIDSPLHF. CDR3 DNA: TGCGCCAGCAGCCAGTCTTTCCGGGAAATTGATTCACCCCTCCACTTT.

The chain couples TRBV10-3 to TRBJ2-7; TRBD2 might be the D (7 bases). CDR3 length: 15 residues. Germline loops: CDR1 ENHRY, CDR2 SYGVKD. The V and J ends lost 6 bases and 4 bases respectively, with 19 bases between them. The CDR3 nucleotides are TGTGCCATCAGGGGAGGGGGGGAGAAATATTACGAGCAGTACTTC. Translated: CAIRGGGEKYYEQYF.

The chain couples TRBV27 to TRBJ2-3, with 12 bases identical to TRBD2. The CDR3 contains 15 residues. The V gene end was trimmed by 6 bases and the J gene end by 3 bases; junction bases not matched to a gene: 4. Per the germline V gene, CDR1 is MNHEY and CDR2 is SMNVEV (reference sequence). CDR3 in DNA: TGTGCCAGCAGGGGACTAGCGGGTGGAACAGATACGCAGTATTTT. Protein: CASRGLAGGTDTQYF.